Presented here are 27 T cell receptor beta chains from one specimen sequenced in a study of cytomegalovirus exposure and HLA in healthy donors. The PCR employed 60 Vbeta primers together with 13 Jbeta primers. Sequenced by immunoSEQ multiplex PCR; TCRdb stores in-frame clones only, minus some. The listing records around 26,000 clones. Input material: PBMCs. The receptors here all came from a male donor in good health and CMV-seropositive.

The chain has TRBV5-4 and TRBJ2-1, with D perhaps TRBD2 (6 bases). The length of the CDR3 is 17 residues. V lost 5 bases and J lost 6, with 24 bases in between. Germline CDR1 and CDR2: SGHNT and YYREEE (reference sequence). CDR3 region: CASSLDVPGGILNEQFF. The CDR3 DNA follows: TGTGCCAGCAGTCTCGACGTGCCTGGGGGGATCCTCAATGAGCAGTTCTTC.

V usage is TRBV4-2 and J usage is TRBJ2-7; TRBD2 is a possible D gene (6 bases). Per germline, CDR1 LGHNA and CDR2 YNFKEQ. The CDR3 extends over 16 amino acids. Trimming took 0 bases from V and 0 from J, leaving 12 bases between them. As DNA, the CDR3 is TGTGCCAGCAGCCAAGATCGGGAGTTGAGCTCCTACGAGCAGTACTTC. Translation gives CASSQDRELSSYEQYF.

The rearrangement uses TRBV30 and TRBJ1-1; D gene ambiguous. Trimming pared 3 bases from V and 11 bases from J, leaving 25 bases between. This CDR3 contains 15 residues. The germline CDR1 and CDR2 sequences are GTSNPN and SVGIG (reference sequence). The CDR3 sequence: CAWRFPSDLNLRAFF. CDR3 in DNA: TGTGCCTGGAGATTCCCAAGTGACCTGAACTTGAGGGCTTTCTTT.

The rearrangement joins TRBV5-1 to TRBJ1-1; TRBD1 agrees at 8 bases. This CDR3 comprises 13 residues. V lost 5 bases to trimming and J lost 8 bases; unmatched junction nucleotides: 8. Germline V gives CDR1 SGHRS, CDR2 YFSETQ. CDR3 sequence reads: CASSPGTGLEAFF. The CDR3 bases are TGCGCCAGCAGTCCCGGGACAGGCCTCGAAGCTTTCTTT.

V usage is TRBV5-4 and J usage is TRBJ1-1; unclear D gene. The V end lost 3 bases, the J end lost 5 bases, and 20 bases lay between the germline ends. Germline-derived CDR1 and CDR2 are SGHNT and YYREEE (reference sequence). The CDR3 has 16 amino acids. The CDR3 DNA reads TGTGCCAGCAGCTCTTGGAGGGTCCTAGGGAGAACTGAAGCTTTCTTT. Protein sequence: CASSSWRVLGRTEAFF.

This chain joins TRBV5-6 and TRBJ1-6, with TRBD1 as a possible D gene (5 bases). Trimming took off 0 bases at V and 3 bases at J, with 10 bases between the two ends. This CDR3 comprises 16 residues. CDR1 SGHDT and CDR2 YYEEEE come from the germline V gene. CDR3 loop: CASSLAGFRYNSPLHF. The CDR3 bases are TGTGCCAGCAGCTTGGCAGGGTTCCGCTATAATTCACCCCTCCACTTT.

The chain employs TRBV30 and TRBJ1-6, with D hard to call. Per germline, CDR1 GTSNPN and CDR2 SVGIG (reference sequence). The CDR3 is 15 amino acids. The germline V and J ends were trimmed by 4 bases and 2 bases, with 12 bases remaining between them. The CDR3 DNA reads as TGTGCCTGGATTCCCAAGAGCGCCTATAATTCACCCCTCCACTTT. This gives the protein CAWIPKSAYNSPLHF. Variable domain in full (rest from reference TRBV30 and TRBJ1-6): SQTIHQWPATLVQPVGSPLSLECTVEGTSNPNLYWYRQAAGRGLQLLFYSVGIGQISSEVPQNLSASRPQDRQFILSSKKLLLSDSGFYLCAWIPKSAYNSPLHFGNGTRLTVT.

CDR3 nucleotide sequence: TGTGCCAGCAGCTTGGCCGCAGGGGCCACTGAAGCTTTCTTT. Translating it yields CASSLAAGATEAFF. The rearrangement uses TRBV5-6 and TRBJ1-1; a weak D match, TRBD1 (6 bases). The CDR3 is 14 amino acids. Between the trimmed V and J ends, which lost 0 bases and 4 bases, there was a span of 10 bases. The V gene's germline CDR1 is SGHDT and CDR2 YYEEEE.

The chain is built from TRBV5-1 and TRBJ1-1; D possibly corresponds to TRBD1 (6 bases). Looked up from germline, CDR1 is SGHRS and CDR2 is YFSETQ. The CDR3 spans 15 residues. The V end was cut by 0 bases, the J end by 1 base, with 10 bases between. This CDR3 is CASSLGGGANTEAFF. CDR3 nucleotides: TGCGCCAGCAGCTTGGGTGGGGGGGCGAACACTGAAGCTTTCTTT.

In the case of this clone: At one of its ends the junction is not consistent with the germline gene, which may arise from a read error. This chain connects TRBV29-1 to TRBJ2-1, with D possibly being TRBD2 (5 bases). Per germline, CDR1 SQVTM and CDR2 ANQGSEA. The CDR3 loop spans 17 amino acids. CDR3 in amino acids: CSVEGREAQSSDNEQFF. CDR3 nucleotides: TGCAGCGTTGAAGGACGGGAAGCGCAGAGCTCCGACAATGAGCAGTTCTTC.

This sequence joins TRBV6-6 and TRBJ1-1; D unresolved. CDR1 and CDR2 (germline): MNHNY, SVGAGI (reference sequence). The CDR3 is 12 residues long. V lost 2 bases to trimming and J lost 4 bases, with 5 bases between them. The CDR3, as DNA: TGTGCCAGCAGTTACGGAGGCACTGAAGCTTTCTTT. It encodes CASSYGGTEAFF.

The J gene is TRBJ1-1, the V gene TRBV7-2, with unresolved D. From germline, CDR1 is SGHTA and CDR2 FQGNSA. V was pared by 5 bases and J by 2 bases, with 12 bases between. The CDR3 length is 14 residues. For the CDR3, the DNA is TGTGCCAGCAGCCTGGGCCGAGTCAACACTGAAGCTTTCTTT. Its protein product is CASSLGRVNTEAFF.

This rearrangement joins TRBV4-3 to TRBJ1-2; D remains ambiguous. V gave up 3 bases and J gave up 4 bases, with 9 bases separating them. CDR3 length equals 13 residues. Germline loops: CDR1 LGHNA, CDR2 YSLEER. DNA of the CDR3: TGCGCCAGCAGCCACCGGGGTCTCTATGGCTACACCTTC. This sequence encodes CASSHRGLYGYTF.

The V call is TRBV19, the J call TRBJ2-7; D is undetermined. The CDR3 spans 14 residues. Germline V gene sequence: CDR1 LNHDA, CDR2 SQIVND (reference sequence). V lost 1 base and J lost 3, with 10 bases in between. The CDR3 is CASSIASSHYEQYF. CDR3 nucleotide sequence: TGTGCCAGTAGTATAGCGTCTAGTCACTACGAGCAGTACTTC.

Comments on this clone: This sample also contains other DNA sequences that code for the same CDR3. The CDR3 DNA is TGCGCCAGCAGCCCACTAGCGGGGGTGGTGAATGAGCAGTTCTTC. Translated: CASSPLAGVVNEQFF. The chain uses TRBV4-1 and TRBJ2-1, with TRBD2 identical over 11 bases. The length of the CDR3 is 15 residues. V shed 4 bases and J 7 bases; nucleotides not matched to a gene: 6. Germline CDR1 is MGHRA and CDR2 is YSYEKL.

The chain combines TRBV6-5 with TRBJ2-2; tentative D call: TRBD1 (6 bases). The CDR3 is made up of 13 amino acids. V was shortened by 4 bases and J by 6 bases, with 9 bases between the two germline ends. From germline, CDR1 is MNHEY and CDR2 SVGAGI. CDR3 amino acids: CASSWGQPGELFF. For the CDR3, the DNA is TGTGCCAGCAGTTGGGGACAACCCGGGGAGCTGTTTTTT.

This chain joins TRBV6-5 and TRBJ1-1; perhaps TRBD1 as D (5 bases). V lost 0 bases, J lost 4 bases, and 12 bases lay in between. Germline V CDR1 and CDR2: MNHEY, SVGAGI. The CDR3 runs 15 residues. Written as DNA, the CDR3 is TGTGCCAGCAGTTACTCCCCGAGCGGGGCCACTGAAGCTTTCTTT. Translation: CASSYSPSGATEAFF.

With respect to this clone: A read error may account for a junction end that differs from germline. The rearrangement uses TRBV19 and TRBJ1-1; possibly TRBD1 for D (6 bases). The CDR3 totals 15 residues. Germline V gives CDR1 LNHDA, CDR2 SQIVND (reference sequence). The CDR3 nucleotides are TGTGCCAGTAATCAGGACAGCTTGCCCAACACTGAAGATTTCTTT. Its protein product is CASNQDSLPNTEDFF.

J is TRBJ2-1 and V is TRBV11-1; D is possibly TRBD1 (6 bases). Per germline, CDR1 SGHAT and CDR2 FQDESV (reference sequence). This CDR3 has 15 residues. V gave up 1 base and J gave up 10 bases, with 17 bases separating them. CDR3 DNA: TGTGCCAGCAGCTTAGGTGGGCAGGGGAGTGGCGAGCAGTTCTTC. Residues: CASSLGGQGSGEQFF.

As DNA, the CDR3 is TGTGCCAGCCGACAGCAGTCGAACACTGAAGCTTTCTTT. It is translated as CASRQQSNTEAFF. V is TRBV6-5 and J is TRBJ1-1, with a tentative D call TRBD1 (5 bases). Trimming cost V 8 bases and J 1 base, with 11 bases left between them. Germline CDR1 reads MNHEY; CDR2 reads SVGAGI. The CDR3 has 13 residues.

This chain uses TRBV5-1 with TRBJ2-1, with 10 bases that match TRBD2. This CDR3 spans 16 amino acids. Germline-derived CDR1 and CDR2 are SGHRS and YFSETQ. The V gene end was trimmed by 3 bases and the J gene end by 8 bases; junction bases not matched to a gene: 11. The CDR3 is CASSYGEILAGYEQFF. CDR3 DNA sequence: TGCGCCAGCAGCTATGGGGAAATACTAGCGGGGTATGAGCAGTTCTTC.

The chain uses TRBV30 and TRBJ2-7; 7 bases map to TRBD1. The CDR3 has 14 amino acids. The J segment lost 2 bases and the V segment lost 0 bases, leaving 4 bases of the junction unmatched. In germline, CDR1 is GTSNPN, CDR2 SVGIG (reference sequence). In DNA, the CDR3 is TGTGCCTGGAGTGTACCAGGGACAGCCTACGAGCAGTACTTC. This codes for CAWSVPGTAYEQYF.

This chain connects TRBV28 to TRBJ1-1; D unclear. The length of the CDR3 is 11 residues. Germline lookup yields CDR1 MDHEN and CDR2 SYDVKM. Trimming stripped 5 bases from V and 2 bases from J, with 3 bases between. The CDR3 bases are TGTGCCAGCAGTCCTAACACTGAAGCTTTCTTT. The encoded protein is CASSPNTEAFF.

The V gene is TRBV7-3, the J gene TRBJ1-1; D possibly corresponds to TRBD1 (6 bases). Germline-derived CDR1 and CDR2 are SGHTA and FQGTGA. The CDR3 sequence is 13 residues long. Trimming took off 4 bases at V and 5 bases at J, with 11 bases between the two ends. The CDR3 protein is CASSSGTGTEAFF. CDR3 DNA: TGTGCCAGCAGCTCTGGAACAGGGACTGAAGCTTTCTTT. Looking up the rest from reference TRBV7-3 and TRBJ1-1 gives the full variable domain: GAGVSQTPSNKVTEKGKYVELRCDPISGHTALYWYRQSLGQGPEFLIYFQGTGAADDSGLPNDRFFAVRPEGSVSTLKIQRTERGDSAVYLCASSSGTGTEAFFGQGTRLTVV.

The rearrangement joins TRBV18 to TRBJ1-6; no reliable D call. The length of the CDR3 is 14 residues. Germline assignment: CDR1 KGHSH and CDR2 LQKENI. V was pared by 2 bases and J by 8 bases, with 10 bases between. DNA of the CDR3: TGTGCCAGCTCACCAGGGCCGGGAGATTCACCCCTCCACTTT. This encodes CASSPGPGDSPLHF.

This chain links TRBV28 with TRBJ1-5; TRBD1 matches at 7 bases. Germline V gene sequence: CDR1 MDHEN, CDR2 SYDVKM. The V and J ends lost 5 bases and 7 bases, in that order; junction bases with no gene match: 14. This CDR3 region has 16 residues. The CDR3, as DNA: TGTGCCAGCAGTCCCCTGTCGATGAGAGGGGGCCAGCCCCAGCATTTT. It specifies CASSPLSMRGGQPQHF. Complete variable domain (other parts from reference TRBV28 and TRBJ1-5): DVKVTQSSRYLVKRTGEKVFLECVQDMDHENMFWYRQDPGLGLRLIYFSYDVKMKEKGDIPEGYSVSREKKERFSLILESASTNQTSMYLCASSPLSMRGGQPQHFGDGTRLSIL.

This chain connects TRBV4-1 to TRBJ2-7; D may be TRBD1 (6 bases). Trimming stripped 3 bases from V and 5 bases from J, with 17 bases between. Germline CDR1 is MGHRA and CDR2 is YSYEKL. The CDR3 has 15 residues. Written as DNA, the CDR3 is TGCGCCAGCAGCCATTTCTTATCGACAGGCGACGAGCAGTACTTC. This encodes CASSHFLSTGDEQYF.